This T cell receptor (beta chain) is from a study of blood T cell repertoires in COVID-19 (dated by TCRdb to 2019 to 2021). For context, the study as a whole: Collaborator samples came from the United States, Italy and Spain and covered acute and convalescent phases of COVID-19. The repertoires were made available in a free public database intended to serve as a resource for research on the immune response to SARS-CoV-2. The sample metadata nearly always contained a de-identified subject ID, COVID-19 status, age in years and sex. The dataset comprised deeply sampled blood TCRbeta repertoires from subjects exposed to, actively infected with, or recovered from COVID-19. Where available, HLA class I and class II types were taken from metadata supplied by the sample provider and were not determined by assay-based typing. The material from the prospective study consisted of cDNA or gDNA derived from T cells, B-cell-depleted T cells, or PBMCs. The samples were drawn from two sources: the first 160 participants of the ongoing ImmuneRACE study, and about 1,300 subjects contributed by 6 global collaborators.

The paper as a whole reports these results and caveats: How much clinical and demographic metadata was included differed by source and by participant, and the metadata was provided uncurated.

TCRbeta CDR3 regions were amplified from genomic DNA using the immunoSEQ Assay, a bias-controlled multiplex PCR. The authors processed their data as follows. Nucleated cell counts per sample were estimated from amplification of reference gene primers within the assay. Sequence reads were collapsed and filtered to measure the absolute abundance of every unique TCRbeta CDR3 rearrangement. For each sample, productive Simpson clonality was calculated by taking the square root of Simpson's diversity index across productive rearrangements. What TCRdb holds here is the immuneACCESS table cut down to in-frame rearrangements. Part of the clones is not present; checked against another copy, under half of the missing clones reflect an unresolved V gene, and the others are unexplained. V and J calls and clone size are copied from that table; D and trimming were computed from the DNA. A total of some 57,000 clones appear in this sample, 70% to 85% of them only once. Roughly 11% of the sample rests with the top ten.

Trimmed from V: 6 bases; trimmed from J: 5 bases; junction bases lacking a gene match: 11. The germline V gene (reference sequence) specifies MNHEY as CDR1 and SMNVEV as CDR2. The CDR3 starts with the cysteine, ends with the phenylalanine, and has 15 residues. Just the 45-base CDR3 DNA is kept, in frame starting at base 1. At one collaborating source in Seattle, patients were enrolled during active infection and were followed longitudinally through the course of disease. Each collaborating institution followed its own protocols to collect whole blood in K2EDTA tubes. For TCRbeta analysis, collaborators shipped samples in one of three forms: frozen whole blood, isolated PBMCs, or DNA extracted from either of those sample types. A word on this clone: Its antigen is still unknown. No quality values exist for individual bases; no much larger clone is one base distant.

Specimen: peripheral blood. The sequence came from a man older than 75 with COVID-19, enrolled during active disease. The chain uses TRBV27 and TRBJ2-5, and TRBD2 matches 8 of the central bases. The DNA reads as follows: TGTGCCAGCAGCTACCTGCGGGGGGCTACGGAGACCCAGTACTTC. It translates as CASSYLRGATETQYF.